This is a list of T cell receptor beta chains from one sample in a study of identical twins. One entry per CDR3 protein, called by TCRdb with MiXCR from the 5' RACE reads. The table records 1.5 million to 2 million distinct CDR3 sequences, about 32% of them present only once. The sequencing sample was made of cord blood. The receptors were sampled from a newborn girl in good health. The CDR3 runs from the conserved cysteine through the conserved F or W. The D gene is left open where the match is weak. Rows give clone size only sometimes, using once, few, many, or a class for an expanded clone.

abundance	j_gene	v_gene	len	d_gene	CDR3nt	CDR3aa
few	TRBJ2-7	TRBV28	16	-	TGTGCCAGCAGTTTATTAGCGGAGGGAGTTGAGAGCGAGCAGTACTTC	CASSLLAEGVESEQYF
many	TRBJ2-3	TRBV12-3/TRBV12-4	14	TRBD2	TGTGCCAGCAGTTTCGGGACTAGCGGAGATACGCAGTATTTT	CASSFGTSGDTQYF
-	TRBJ1-1	TRBV4-2	15	-	TGTGCCAGCAGCCGGGTCAGGAACCTGGACACTGAAGCTTTCTTT	CASSRVRNLDTEAFF
-	TRBJ2-7	TRBV7-9	17	TRBD1	TGTGCCAGCAGCTTAAAGAGGGGACAGGCCTTCTCCTACGAGCAGTACTTC	CASSLKRGQAFSYEQYF
-	TRBJ2-3	TRBV12-3/TRBV12-4	14	-	TGTGCCAGCAGTCCCTTCCGGGGAGCAGATACGCAGTATTTT	CASSPFRGADTQYF
-	TRBJ2-1	TRBV4-2	14	-	TGTGCCAGCAGCCAATTCTATCGGGGAGATGAGCAGTTCTTC	CASSQFYRGDEQFF
few	TRBJ1-6	TRBV28	14	TRBD1	TGTGCCAGCAGACAGGGGGCGGTTAATTCACCCCTCCACTTT	CASRQGAVNSPLHF
-	TRBJ2-5	TRBV7-9	16	TRBD1	TGTGCCAGCAGCCTCAACAGGGGTTCGTGGCAAGAGACCCAGTACTTC	CASSLNRGSWQETQYF
few	TRBJ2-1	TRBV6-2/TRBV6-3	19	TRBD2	TGTGCCAGCAGTCCTGGTAGGCTAGCGGGGGGCGAGGGCTACAATGAGCAGTTCTTC	CASSPGRLAGGEGYNEQFF
few	TRBJ1-6	TRBV6-6	16	TRBD1	TGTGCCAGCAGTTACCTGGGACAGGGTTATAATTCACCCCTCCACTTT	CASSYLGQGYNSPLHF
-	TRBJ1-2	TRBV6-1	13	-	TGTGCCAGCAGTGTGAACAGGCCGAAGGGCTACACCTTC	CASSVNRPKGYTF
-	TRBJ2-5	TRBV11-2	14	TRBD2	TGTGCCAGCAGCCAAATGGGACTAGCCTATGAGCAGTACTTC	CASSQMGLAYEQYF
-	TRBJ2-7	TRBV10-3	14	-	TGTGCCATCGGTCTGGGACTCAGCTCCTACGAGCAGTACTTC	CAIGLGLSSYEQYF
few	TRBJ2-7	TRBV20-1	11	-	TGCAGTGCGTTCTCCACCTACGAGCAGTACTTC	CSAFSTYEQYF
-	TRBJ1-5	TRBV3-1	15	-	TGTGCCAGCAGCAACACGGGGGCGCGCAATCAGCCCCAGCATTTT	CASSNTGARNQPQHF
-	TRBJ2-7	TRBV2	13	-	TGTGCCAGCCGGACGGACATCTCCCACGAGCAGTACTTC	CASRTDISHEQYF
few	TRBJ2-3	TRBV10-1	17	TRBD1	TGCGCCAGCAGTGAGACCGGCCAAGGGGGCCGCACAGATACGCAGTATTTT	CASSETGQGGRTDTQYF
-	TRBJ2-3	TRBV20-1	17	TRBD2	TGCAGTGCTAGTATGTGGACTAGCGGGAGGGCCTTTCGTACGCAGTATTTT	CSASMWTSGRAFRTQYF
few	TRBJ1-6	TRBV2	14	-	TGTGCCAGCAGGCGATCAAGGAACGATTCACCCCTCCACTTT	CASRRSRNDSPLHF
few	TRBJ2-5	TRBV28	13	-	TGTGCCACCTCCCGGGGGGCCGGAAAGACCCAGTACTTC	CATSRGAGKTQYF
many	TRBJ1-2	TRBV28	14	TRBD1	TGTGCCAGCAGTTTAACGCAGGGGGCGATTGGCTACACCTTC	CASSLTQGAIGYTF
few	TRBJ2-1	TRBV5-1	13	-	TGCGCCAGCAGCATCGGGGACCTCTATGAGCAGTTCTTC	CASSIGDLYEQFF
-	TRBJ2-4	TRBV4-2	16	-	TGTGCCAGCAGCCGAGTCGATCGGTTAGCCAAAAACATTCAGTACTTC	CASSRVDRLAKNIQYF
many	TRBJ2-7	TRBV20-1	14	TRBD2	TGCAGTGCTAGGGAGACTAGCCAGTCCTACGAGCAGTACTTC	CSARETSQSYEQYF
-	TRBJ2-1	TRBV27	17	-	TGTGCCAGCAGTTTAGGACTTAAGAAGAGCTCCTACAATGAGCAGTTCTTC	CASSLGLKKSSYNEQFF
-	TRBJ2-1	TRBV12-3/TRBV12-4	15	TRBD1	TGTGCCAGCAGTCGGACCGGGACAGGGAACAATGAGCAGTTCTTC	CASSRTGTGNNEQFF